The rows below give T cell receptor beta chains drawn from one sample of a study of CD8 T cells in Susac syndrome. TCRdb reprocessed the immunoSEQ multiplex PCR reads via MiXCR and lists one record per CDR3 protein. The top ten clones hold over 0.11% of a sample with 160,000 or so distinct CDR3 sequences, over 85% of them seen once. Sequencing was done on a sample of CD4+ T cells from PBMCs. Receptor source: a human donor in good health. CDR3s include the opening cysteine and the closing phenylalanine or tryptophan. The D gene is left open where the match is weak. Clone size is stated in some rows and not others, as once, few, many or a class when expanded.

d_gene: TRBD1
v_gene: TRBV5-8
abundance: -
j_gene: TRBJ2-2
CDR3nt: TGTGCCAGCAGCTTGGAGTTAGCGACAGGGGGCACCGGGGAGCTGTTTTTT
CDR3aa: CASSLELATGGTGELFF

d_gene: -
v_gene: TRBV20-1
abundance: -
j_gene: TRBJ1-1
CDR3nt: TGCAGTGCTAAAATCCCAGGGGTCACTGAAGCTTTCTTT
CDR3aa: CSAKIPGVTEAFF

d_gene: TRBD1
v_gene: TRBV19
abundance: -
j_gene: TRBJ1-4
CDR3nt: TGTGCCAGTAGTACCCGACAGGGGATTAATGAAAAACTGTTTTTT
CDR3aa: CASSTRQGINEKLFF

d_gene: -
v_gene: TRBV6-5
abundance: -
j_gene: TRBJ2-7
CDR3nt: TGTGCCAGTCAACAGGGCCCCCAACTCTACGAGCAGTACTTC
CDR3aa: CASQQGPQLYEQYF

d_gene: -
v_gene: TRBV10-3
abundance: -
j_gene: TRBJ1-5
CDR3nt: TGTGCCATCAGTGATCAGGTTAATAGCAATCAGCCCCAGCATTTT
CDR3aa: CAISDQVNSNQPQHF

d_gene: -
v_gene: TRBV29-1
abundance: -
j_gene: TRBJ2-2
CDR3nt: TGCAGCGCCGACGTAGGGGCTCGTACCGGGGAGCTGTTTTTT
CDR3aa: CSADVGARTGELFF

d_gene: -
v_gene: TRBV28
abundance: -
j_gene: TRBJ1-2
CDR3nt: TGTGCCAGCAGTTTTCCCGACAAGTACTATGGCTACACCTTC
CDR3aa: CASSFPDKYYGYTF

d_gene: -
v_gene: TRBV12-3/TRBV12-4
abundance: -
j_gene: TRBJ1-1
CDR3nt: TGTGCCAGCAGTTTTTCGGGTGTCGGAGAAGCTTTCTTT
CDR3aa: CASSFSGVGEAFF

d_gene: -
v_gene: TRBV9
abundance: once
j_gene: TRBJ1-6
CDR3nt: TGTGCCAGCAGCGTCGGGACGAGCTCCTATAATTCACCCCCCCACTTT
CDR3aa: CASSVGTSSYNSPPHF

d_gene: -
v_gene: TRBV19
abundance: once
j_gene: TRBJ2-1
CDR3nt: TGTGCCAGTAGTATGACGGGGGACGACTACAATGAGCAGTTCTTC
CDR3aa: CASSMTGDDYNEQFF

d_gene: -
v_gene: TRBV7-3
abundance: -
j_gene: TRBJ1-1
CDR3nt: TGTGCCAGCAGCTTGGGTACAGGCACCACTGAAGCTTTCTTT
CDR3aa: CASSLGTGTTEAFF

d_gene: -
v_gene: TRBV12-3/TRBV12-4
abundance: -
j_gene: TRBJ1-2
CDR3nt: TGTGCCAGCAGTTTCCCAGGGCTGCGTTCAAGCTACACCTTC
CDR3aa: CASSFPGLRSSYTF

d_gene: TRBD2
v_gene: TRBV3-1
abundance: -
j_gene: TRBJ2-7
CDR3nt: TGTGCCAGCAGCTATGCGGGGGGCTCCTACGAGCAGTACTTC
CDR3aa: CASSYAGGSYEQYF

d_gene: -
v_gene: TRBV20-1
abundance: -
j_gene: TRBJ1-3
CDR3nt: TGCAGTGCTAGAGAACAGCTCTCTGGAAACACCATATATTTT
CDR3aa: CSAREQLSGNTIYF

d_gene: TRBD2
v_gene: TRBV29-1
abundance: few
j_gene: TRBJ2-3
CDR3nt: TGCAGCGTTCGAGGGGTAGCGGGGGGTCGGGCAGATACGCAGTATTTT
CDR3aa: CSVRGVAGGRADTQYF

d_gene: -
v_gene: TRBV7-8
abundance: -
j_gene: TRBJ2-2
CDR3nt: TGTGCCAGCAGCCGTTTCCCGGGACAGAACACCGGGGAGCTGTTTTTT
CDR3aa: CASSRFPGQNTGELFF

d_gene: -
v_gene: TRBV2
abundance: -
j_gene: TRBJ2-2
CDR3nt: TGTGCCAGCAGGATTGAAGCCGGGGAGCTGTTTTTT
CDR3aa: CASRIEAGELFF

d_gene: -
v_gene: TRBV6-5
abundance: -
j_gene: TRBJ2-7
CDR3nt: TGTGCCAGCAGTCTGAATGGCCGGGGTGGCGAGCAGTACTTC
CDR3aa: CASSLNGRGGEQYF

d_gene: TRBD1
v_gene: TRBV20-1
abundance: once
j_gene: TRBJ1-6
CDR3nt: TGCAGTGCTGGGCAGGGGGACTCACCCCTCCACTTT
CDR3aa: CSAGQGDSPLHF

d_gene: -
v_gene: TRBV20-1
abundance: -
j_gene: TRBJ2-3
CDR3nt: TGCAGTGCTTGGGCCCTGGGTACGCAGTATTTT
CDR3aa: CSAWALGTQYF

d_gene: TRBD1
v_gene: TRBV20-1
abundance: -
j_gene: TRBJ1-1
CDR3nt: TGCAGTGCTAGACCCCTCAGGGGGTACGACACTGAAGCTTTCTTT
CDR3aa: CSARPLRGYDTEAFF

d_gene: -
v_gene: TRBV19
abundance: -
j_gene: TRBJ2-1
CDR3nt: TGTGCCAGTAGTGCCGGATGGGGGAATGAGCAGTTCTTC
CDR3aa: CASSAGWGNEQFF

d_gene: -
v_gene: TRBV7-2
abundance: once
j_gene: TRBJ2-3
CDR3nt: TGTGCCAGCAGAGCCCCACTATTCGATACGCAGTATTTT
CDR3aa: CASRAPLFDTQYF

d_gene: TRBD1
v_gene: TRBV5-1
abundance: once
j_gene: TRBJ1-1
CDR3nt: TGCGCCAGCAGCTACGACAGGGATAATATGAACACTGAAGCTTTCTTT
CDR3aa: CASSYDRDNMNTEAFF

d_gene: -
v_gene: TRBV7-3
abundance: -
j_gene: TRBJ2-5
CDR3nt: TGTGCCAGCAGCTTAATGCCCGACCAAGAGACCCAGTACTTC
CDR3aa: CASSLMPDQETQYF

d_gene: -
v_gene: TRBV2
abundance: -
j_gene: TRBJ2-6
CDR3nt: TGTGCCAGGGAGGTTAACTCTGGGGCCAACGTCCTGACTTTC
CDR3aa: CAREVNSGANVLTF

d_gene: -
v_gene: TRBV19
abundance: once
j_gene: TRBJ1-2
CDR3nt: TGTGCCAGTAGTCGATGGTTCGGCGATGGCTACACCTTC
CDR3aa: CASSRWFGDGYTF

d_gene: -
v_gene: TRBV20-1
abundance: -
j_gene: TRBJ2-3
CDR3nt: TGCAGTGCTAGAGTGCAGGGGAGCACAGATACGCAGTATTTT
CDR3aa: CSARVQGSTDTQYF

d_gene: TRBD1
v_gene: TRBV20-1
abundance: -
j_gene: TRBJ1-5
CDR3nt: TGCAGTGCTAGACCCCTTCAGGGGGATAGCAATCAGCCCCAGCATTTT
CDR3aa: CSARPLQGDSNQPQHF

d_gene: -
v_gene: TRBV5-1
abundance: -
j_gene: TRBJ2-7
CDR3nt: TGCGCCAGCAGCTTGGCTGGCGGGGGCCCGAGGGAGCAGTACTTC
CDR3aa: CASSLAGGGPREQYF

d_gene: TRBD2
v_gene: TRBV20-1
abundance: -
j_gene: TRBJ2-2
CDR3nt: TGCAGTGCGGAGACCGGGACTAGCCCCGGGGAGCTGTTTTTT
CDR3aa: CSAETGTSPGELFF

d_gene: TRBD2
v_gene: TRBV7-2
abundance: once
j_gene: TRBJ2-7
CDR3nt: TGTGCCAGCAGCTTAGCGCTAAGCGGGGGCTACGAGCAGTACTTC
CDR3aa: CASSLALSGGYEQYF

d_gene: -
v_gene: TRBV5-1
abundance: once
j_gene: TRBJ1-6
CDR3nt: TGCGCCAGCAGCGTGGGGGATTCACCCCTCCACTTT
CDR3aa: CASSVGDSPLHF

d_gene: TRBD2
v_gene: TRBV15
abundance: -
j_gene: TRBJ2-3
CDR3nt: TGTGCCACACGAGCGGGGGGAGGCACAGATACGCAGTATTTT
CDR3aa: CATRAGGGTDTQYF

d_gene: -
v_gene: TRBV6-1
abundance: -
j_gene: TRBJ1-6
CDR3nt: TGTGCCAGCAACCGGGGGGAGAATTCACCCCTCCACTTT
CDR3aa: CASNRGENSPLHF

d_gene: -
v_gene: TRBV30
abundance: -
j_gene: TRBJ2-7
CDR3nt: TGTGCCTTGGGAAGGGGATCTTCAGGCTACGAGCAGTACTTC
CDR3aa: CALGRGSSGYEQYF

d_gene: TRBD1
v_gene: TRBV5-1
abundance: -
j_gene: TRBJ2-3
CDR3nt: TGCGCCAGCAGCTCGGGGGACAGGGGCACAGATACGCAGTATTTT
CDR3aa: CASSSGDRGTDTQYF

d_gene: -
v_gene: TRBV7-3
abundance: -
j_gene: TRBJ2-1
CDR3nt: TGTGCCAGCAGCTTACTCCCTGTTACAGTTCGGAATGAGCAGTTCTTC
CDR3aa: CASSLLPVTVRNEQFF

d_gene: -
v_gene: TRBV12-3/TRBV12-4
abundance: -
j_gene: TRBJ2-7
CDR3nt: TGTGCCAGCAGTTTTCTCGGACCAGACGAGCAGTACTTC
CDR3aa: CASSFLGPDEQYF

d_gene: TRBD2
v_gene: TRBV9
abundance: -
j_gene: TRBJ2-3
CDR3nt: TGTGCCAGCAGCGTAAAGACTAGCGGGGTAGATACGCAGTATTTT
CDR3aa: CASSVKTSGVDTQYF

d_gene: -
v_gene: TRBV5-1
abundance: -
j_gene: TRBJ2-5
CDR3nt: TGCGCCAGCAGCTTGTTCGGCGGCTCGGAGACCCAGTACTTC
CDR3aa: CASSLFGGSETQYF

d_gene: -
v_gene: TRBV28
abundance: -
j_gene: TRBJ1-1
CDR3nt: TGTGCCAGCATTGGCTTTGTCAAGAACACTGAAGCTTTCTTT
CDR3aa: CASIGFVKNTEAFF

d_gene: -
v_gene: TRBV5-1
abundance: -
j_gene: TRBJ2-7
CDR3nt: TGCGCCAGCAGCTTGGAGTATGGCGGGACACCATACGAGCAGTACTTC
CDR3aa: CASSLEYGGTPYEQYF

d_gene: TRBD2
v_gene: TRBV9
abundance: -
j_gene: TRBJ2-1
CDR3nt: TGTGCCAGCAGCTTGACTAGCGGGGACTACAATGAGCAGTTCTTC
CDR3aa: CASSLTSGDYNEQFF